The 3 T cell receptor beta chains below all came from one sample that was sequenced in a study of CD4 T cells in relation to SARS-CoV-2 and coronaviruses. TCRdb keeps only in-frame clones here, not all; method: immunoSEQ multiplex PCR. This table has around 23,000 clones, over 65% appearing once. For these TCRs, the target antigens are not known. CD4+ T cells from unexposed donors were obtained before the COVID-19 pandemic (2011-2018). Isolation of CD4+ T cells took place after approximately 10 days in culture. The sequencing input was CD4+ T cells from PBMCs, cultured in vitro. The receptor set was obtained from a human donor in good health.

V and J are TRBV4-1 and TRBJ2-3; 8 positions match TRBD2. This CDR3 has 15 amino acids. CDR1 MGHRA and CDR2 YSYEKL come from the germline V gene. J was trimmed by 3 bases and V by 5 bases; bases with no gene match: 7. The CDR3 region has the DNA TGCGCCAGCAGCAGTCTTGGACTAGCAACAGATACGCAGTATTTT. It yields the protein CASSSLGLATDTQYF.

V usage is TRBV5-1 and J usage is TRBJ2-7; possibly TRBD2 for D (6 bases). There are 14 residues in the CDR3. CDR1 is SGHRS and CDR2 is YFSETQ in the germline V gene. The V end lost 1 base, the J end lost 7 bases, and 15 bases lay between the germline ends. CDR3: CASSLIGAGGEQYF. The CDR3 DNA reads TGCGCCAGCAGCTTGATCGGTGCTGGAGGGGAGCAGTACTTC. The full variable domain, in which reference TRBV5-1 and TRBJ2-7 provide the parts outside the CDR3, is KAGVTQTPRYLIKTRGQQVTLSCSPISGHRSVSWYQQTPGQGLQFLFEYFSETQRNKGNFPGRFSGRQFSNSRSEMNVSTLELGDSALYLCASSLIGAGGEQYFGPGTRLTVT.

This clone was found once. The rearrangement joins TRBV12-5 to TRBJ2-7, with D possibly TRBD2 on 5 matching bases. Trimming cost V 7 bases and J 0 bases, with 7 bases left between them. Germline V CDR1 and CDR2: LGHNT, FRNRAP. The CDR3 is 12 residues long. The chain's CDR3 is CASARDSYEQYF. In DNA, the CDR3 is TGTGCTAGTGCCCGGGACTCCTACGAGCAGTACTTC.